These 30 T cell receptor beta chains share one sample of origin, sequenced in a study of identical twins. From the 5' RACE reads, TCRdb called clonotypes with MiXCR, one entry per CDR3 protein. In the table there are 500,000 or so distinct CDR3 sequences, roughly an eighth of which are singletons. These data were likewise used in another study, on yellow fever vaccine responses in identical twins.

Specimen: CD4+ T cells sorted from blood. The source is a young woman in good health.

This clonotype was detected a few times. One junction end disagrees with the germline gene, perhaps due to a read error. The chain is built from TRBV6-2 or TRBV6-3 and TRBJ2-2, with 11 bases that match TRBD1. This CDR3 is built from 19 residues. The V gene's germline CDR1 is MNHEY and CDR2 SVGEGT. DNA of the CDR3: TGTGCCAGCAGTTCCCCCTTGGACAGGGGGCGGTTGAACGCCGGGGAGCTGTTTTTT. Its protein product is CASSSPLDRGRLNAGELFF.

This clonotype was detected ten times or more. V is TRBV9 and J is TRBJ2-1, with TRBD1 matching over 7 bases. In germline, CDR1 is SGDLS, CDR2 YYNGEE. This CDR3 has 13 amino acids. The trim removed 1 base at V and 8 bases at J, leaving 3 bases unmatched. The CDR3 sequence: CASSVRQGDEQFF. CDR3 DNA sequence: TGTGCCAGCAGCGTAAGACAGGGAGATGAGCAGTTCTTC.

This clonotype was found many times. CDR3 coding DNA: TGTGCCATCAGGGACTGGTACAATGAGCAGTTCTTC. This codes for CAIRDWYNEQFF. The chain carries TRBV10-3 and TRBJ2-1, with D possibly TRBD2 on 5 matching bases. Deletions cut 6 bases from V and 4 bases from J, with 7 bases between. CDR3 length: 12 residues. CDR1 ENHRY and CDR2 SYGVKD come from the germline V gene.

The chain couples TRBV27 to TRBJ2-1, with D perhaps being TRBD1 or TRBD2 (6 bases each). Trimming removed 3 bases from V and 5 bases from J, with 20 bases in between. CDR1 MNHEY and CDR2 SMNVEV come from the germline V gene (reference sequence). The CDR3 loop spans 17 amino acids. DNA for the CDR3: TGTGCCAGCAGTTTCTCGCGGGGTAGGGGGTCTGACAATGAGCAGTTCTTC. Translation: CASSFSRGRGSDNEQFF.

The chain couples TRBV5-1 to TRBJ2-5; tentative D call: TRBD2 (7 bases). The CDR3 sequence is 16 residues long. Trimming pared 0 bases from V and 5 bases from J, leaving 17 bases between. Germline V lookup: CDR1 SGHRS, CDR2 YFSETQ. As DNA, the CDR3 is TGCGCCAGCAGCTTGGGACCGGGGGGCCTAATTGAGACCCAGTACTTC. Protein sequence: CASSLGPGGLIETQYF.

V usage is TRBV7-2 and J usage is TRBJ2-2; TRBD1 might be the D (6 bases). This CDR3 region has 16 residues. V was pared by 1 base and J by 6 bases, with 15 bases between. Germline CDR1 SGHTA, CDR2 FQGNSA. CDR3: CASSLEQVAGAGELFF. The CDR3 region has the DNA TGTGCCAGCAGCTTAGAACAGGTTGCAGGGGCCGGGGAGCTGTTTTTT.

This sequence joins TRBV7-6 and TRBJ2-7, with D tentatively TRBD1 (6 bases). CDR3 length: 14 residues. The germline gives CDR1 SGHVS, CDR2 FNYEAQ. The germline V and J ends were trimmed by 5 bases and 4 bases, with 15 bases remaining between them. CDR3 amino acids: CASSPAGVGYEQYF. DNA of the CDR3: TGTGCCAGCAGCCCGGCAGGGGTCGGGTACGAGCAGTACTTC.

Regarding this clonotype: Relative to the germline gene, one junction end is altered; a read error may explain this. The gene calls are TRBV2 and TRBJ2-7; TRBD2 agrees at 10 bases. Germline V gene sequence: CDR1 SNHLY, CDR2 FYNNEI. The CDR3 is made up of 15 amino acids. The CDR3 is CARSESVAGGGEQYF. The CDR3 bases are TGTGCCAGAAGTGAATCGGTAGCGGGGGGTGGCGAGCAGTACTTC.

V and J are TRBV9 and TRBJ2-2; D not resolved. Germline values: CDR1 SGDLS, CDR2 YYNGEE. This CDR3 comprises 15 residues. The V end lost 0 bases, the J end lost 8 bases, and 14 bases lay between the germline ends. CDR3 DNA sequence: TGTGCCAGCAGCGTAGGTCGGACGAACAAGGGGGAGCTGTTTTTT. Encoded protein: CASSVGRTNKGELFF. Filled out from reference TRBV9 and TRBJ2-2, the complete variable domain reads DSGVTQTPKHLITATGQRVTLRCSPRSGDLSVYWYQQSLDQGLQFLIQYYNGEERAKGNILERFSAQQFPDLHSELNLSSLELGDSALYFCASSVGRTNKGELFFGEGSRLTVL.

For this clonotype: A read error may produce the germline difference seen at one junction end. The V call is TRBV5-1, the J call TRBJ1-1; D perhaps matches TRBD1 (6 bases). Looked up from germline, CDR1 is SGHRS and CDR2 is YFSETQ. This CDR3 spans 14 amino acids. The CDR3, as DNA: TGCGCCAGCAGCTGGACAGTTGGGAACTCTGAAGCTTTCTTT. It yields the protein CASSWTVGNSEAFF.

The chain joins TRBV11-1 to TRBJ2-2; 11 bases are a match to TRBD2. V trimming: 5 bases; J trimming: 4 bases; junction bases outside the gene matches: 6. Germline lookup yields CDR1 SGHAT and CDR2 FQDESV (reference sequence). The CDR3 spans 16 residues. This chain's CDR3 is CASSTLAGVTTGELFF. Here the CDR3 DNA reads TGTGCCAGCAGCACACTAGCGGGGGTCACCACCGGGGAGCTGTTTTTT.

This clonotype was observed a handful of times. V and J are TRBV7-2 and TRBJ2-1; 8 nucleotides line up with TRBD1. Germline CDR1 reads SGHTA; CDR2 reads FQGNSA. The trim removed 5 bases at V and 1 base at J, leaving 4 bases unmatched. There are 15 residues in the CDR3. DNA of the CDR3: TGTGCCAGCAGCAACACAGGGGGTTCCTACAATGAGCAGTTCTTC. As protein: CASSNTGGSYNEQFF.

This clonotype has ten or more counts. J is TRBJ2-1 and V is TRBV3-1; TRBD2 agrees at 7 bases. V was pared by 4 bases and J by 15 bases, with 9 bases of the junction left unmatched. The CDR3 is 12 amino acids. CDR1 and CDR2 from the germline V gene are LGHDT and YNNKEL (reference sequence). The CDR3 spells CASSRSGTALFF. The CDR3 nucleotides are TGTGCCAGCAGCCGGAGCGGGACGGCCTTGTTCTTC.

This clonotype was seen repeatedly, ten times or more. This chain uses TRBV7-2 with TRBJ2-3; the D is unclear. V shed 0 bases and J shed 2 bases, with 6 bases lying between them. CDR1 SGHTA and CDR2 FQGNSA come from the germline V gene. The CDR3 covers 14 residues. CDR3 amino acids: CASSLAWDTDTQYF. In DNA form, the CDR3 reads TGTGCCAGCAGCTTAGCATGGGACACAGATACGCAGTATTTT.

This clonotype showed up many times. This chain joins TRBV10-3 and TRBJ2-7, with D uncertain. V lost 3 bases and J lost 11, with 11 bases in between. This CDR3 region has 11 residues. Germline loops: CDR1 ENHRY, CDR2 SYGVKD. The CDR3 here is CAISDTVDEYF. CDR3 nucleotide sequence: TGTGCCATCAGTGACACGGTAGACGAGTACTTC.

This clonotype was counted at least ten times. The chain employs TRBV20-1 and TRBJ2-2, with TRBD2 as a possible D gene (6 bases). The V gene's germline CDR1 is DFQATT and CDR2 SNEGSKA (reference sequence). There are 16 residues in the CDR3. The V end was cut by 5 bases, the J end by 1 base, with 17 bases between. The CDR3 loop is CSAGPAGRKNTGELFF. In DNA form, the CDR3 reads TGCAGTGCTGGACCCGCGGGGCGCAAGAACACCGGGGAGCTGTTTTTT.

This clonotype was observed a handful of times. The rearrangement joins TRBV3-1 to TRBJ2-5; 16 bases match TRBD2. Germline V gene sequence: CDR1 LGHDT, CDR2 YNNKEL (reference sequence). Trimming removed 1 base from V and 5 bases from J; junction bases left unmatched: 13. The CDR3 runs 20 residues. The CDR3 nucleotides are TGTGCCAGCAGCCAAGTGATGAGGGGACTAGCGGGGGGGCCGCGGGAGACCCAGTACTTC. Translating gives CASSQVMRGLAGGPRETQYF.

The CDR3 is CASSLVWGGQGNEQYF. In nucleotides, the CDR3 is TGTGCCAGCAGTTTAGTTTGGGGGGGCCAGGGGAACGAGCAGTACTTC. V usage is TRBV12-3 or TRBV12-4 and J usage is TRBJ2-7; D possibly corresponds to TRBD2 (7 bases). V gave up 1 base and J gave up 5 bases, with 18 bases separating them. This CDR3 contains 16 residues.

The V gene is TRBV3-1, the J gene TRBJ2-1; TRBD2 agrees at 8 bases. Germline lookup yields CDR1 LGHDT and CDR2 YNNKEL (reference sequence). This CDR3 contains 17 residues. V lost 0 bases and J lost 8; bases outside the gene matches: 12. CDR3 region: CASSQERSAGVGDEQFF. DNA of the CDR3: TGTGCCAGCAGCCAAGAGCGGTCAGCGGGGGTTGGAGATGAGCAGTTCTTC.

CDR3 amino acids: CASSIVRTGANVLTF. The CDR3 DNA follows: TGTGCCAGTAGTATAGTACGCACTGGGGCCAACGTCCTGACTTTC. V is TRBV19 and J is TRBJ2-6; D unresolved. Germline-derived CDR1 and CDR2 are LNHDA and SQIVND (reference sequence). The CDR3 has 15 amino acids. The germline V and J ends were trimmed by 1 base and 2 bases, with 6 bases remaining between them.

This rearrangement joins TRBV5-1 to TRBJ2-3; D is unresolved. Per germline, CDR1 SGHRS and CDR2 YFSETQ. This CDR3 has 14 residues. Trimming left V 4 bases short and J 0 bases short, with 9 bases between. The CDR3: CASSGPLSTDTQYF. The CDR3 nucleotides are TGCGCCAGCAGCGGACCTCTTAGCACAGATACGCAGTATTTT.

This chain uses TRBV7-2 with TRBJ1-1; D gene uncertain. The germline V and J ends were trimmed by 3 bases and 3 bases, with 11 bases remaining between them. The CDR3 spans 14 residues. From germline, CDR1 is SGHTA and CDR2 FQGNSA. The CDR3 loop reads CASSFKGRDTEAFF. The CDR3 bases are TGTGCCAGCAGCTTTAAGGGAAGGGACACTGAAGCTTTCTTT. The full variable domain, with the rest looked up from reference TRBV7-2 and TRBJ1-1, is GAGVSQSPSNKVTEKGKDVELRCDPISGHTALYWYRQSLGQGLEFLIYFQGNSAPDKSGLPSDRFSAERTGGSVSTLTIQRTQQEDSAVYLCASSFKGRDTEAFFGQGTRLTVV.

The chain carries TRBV18 and TRBJ1-1; TRBD1 is a possible D gene (6 bases). Germline V lookup: CDR1 KGHSH, CDR2 LQKENI. Trimming pared 3 bases from V and 7 bases from J, leaving 9 bases between. This CDR3 is built from 12 residues. In DNA form, the CDR3 reads TGTGCCAGCTCACCCAGGGGAGATGAAGCTTTCTTT. Translation gives CASSPRGDEAFF.

This clonotype was seen at least ten times. The rearrangement links TRBV7-9 to TRBJ1-4, with D possibly matching TRBD1 (5 bases). Trimming took 5 bases from V and 14 from J, leaving 12 bases between them. Germline assignment: CDR1 SEHNR and CDR2 FQNEAQ (reference sequence). CDR3 size: 11 residues. The CDR3 region has the DNA TGTGCCAGCAGCCGGGACTGGGCGCTGTTTTTT. It is translated as CASSRDWALFF.

The chain recombines TRBV28 with TRBJ2-1; 12 bases are a match to TRBD2. The J segment lost 1 base and the V segment lost 10 bases, leaving 20 bases of the junction unmatched. The CDR3 is made up of 20 amino acids. Germline V gene lookup returns CDR1 MDHEN and CDR2 SYDVKM. The CDR3 bases are TGTGCCACCACAGTAACCAAAGGGCTAGCGGGAGGGGGTTCCTACAATGAGCAGTTCTTC. Its translation is CATTVTKGLAGGGSYNEQFF.

V usage is TRBV20-1 and J usage is TRBJ1-1; 10 bases fit TRBD1. This CDR3 region has 17 residues. After removal of 0 bases from V and 3 bases from J, the junction contained 10 bases not matched to a gene. Germline CDR1 reads DFQATT; CDR2 reads SNEGSKA (reference sequence). CDR3 DNA: TGCAGTGCTAGAGAGGAGACAGGGGGCGTATTGGACACTGAAGCTTTCTTT. It translates to CSAREETGGVLDTEAFF.

The sample holds a few counts of this clonotype. The chain uses TRBV5-1 and TRBJ2-3, with D perhaps matching TRBD2 (5 bases). Trimming pared 0 bases from V and 4 bases from J, leaving 12 bases between. The CDR3 runs to 15 residues. CDR1 SGHRS and CDR2 YFSETQ come from the germline V gene. CDR3 coding DNA: TGCGCCAGCAGCTTGGCGGGGAAGGGTGCAGATACGCAGTATTTT. It yields the protein CASSLAGKGADTQYF.

The V call is TRBV6-5, the J call TRBJ2-5; D uncertain. V was clipped by 0 bases and J by 6 bases, with 5 bases between them. There are 12 residues in the CDR3. Per germline, CDR1 MNHEY and CDR2 SVGAGI. CDR3 nucleotides: TGTGCCAGCAGTTACTCTGGAAAGACCCAGTACTTC. Translation gives CASSYSGKTQYF.

This clonotype appeared a few times. V gene TRBV27 combines with J gene TRBJ2-7, with D perhaps given as TRBD1 or TRBD2 (5 bases each). The V end was cut by 9 bases, the J end by 3 bases, with 9 bases between. Germline-derived CDR1 and CDR2 are MNHEY and SMNVEV (reference sequence). CDR3 length: 11 residues. This CDR3 is CASGTYYEQYF. CDR3 sequence (DNA): TGTGCCAGTGGGACCTACTACGAGCAGTACTTC.

The genes are TRBV25-1 and TRBJ2-7; D assignment may be TRBD1 or TRBD2 (5 bases each). Germline V lookup: CDR1 MGHDK, CDR2 SYGVNS. The CDR3 has 15 residues. Trimming took off 6 bases at V and 2 bases at J, with 17 bases between the two ends. The CDR3 bases are TGTGCCAGCAGCAGAGGTCCCCGAGGGGCCTACGAGCAGTACTTC. Amino acid sequence: CASSRGPRGAYEQYF.